The 16 T cell receptor beta chains presented below share a single source sample, sequenced in a study of shared clonotypes between healthy human individuals. As defined, naive CD8 cells were CD45RO-negative and positively selected for CCR7, with terminally differentiated effector memory CD45RA+ cells excluded. Assay used: immunoSEQ multiplex PCR; TCRdb lists only in-frame clones, some missing. The sample lists about 1.9 million clones; 80% to 95% were seen once. The sample was naive CD8+ T cells from PBMCs. Receptor source: a man aged 18 to 30 in good health. Some clones in this sample may be carry-over from other donors' samples.

The rearrangement uses TRBV28 and TRBJ2-3, with 7 positions matching TRBD2. Germline assignment: CDR1 MDHEN and CDR2 SYDVKM. The CDR3 is 15 amino acids. With V trimmed by 6 bases and J by 2 bases, 8 bases remained unmatched. The CDR3 sequence: CASSGDYQFTDTQYF. The DNA for the CDR3 is TGTGCCAGCAGCGGGGACTACCAATTCACAGATACGCAGTATTTT.

The rearrangement uses TRBV28 and TRBJ2-1; D is unresolved. Trimming removed 6 bases from V and 4 bases from J, with 22 bases in between. Germline V gene data show CDR1 as MDHEN and CDR2 as SYDVKM. The length of the CDR3 is 17 residues. The CDR3: CASRPKPQVSWYNEQFF. The CDR3 DNA reads TGTGCCAGCAGACCCAAGCCTCAGGTCTCGTGGTACAATGAGCAGTTCTTC. Full variable domain (rest looked up from reference TRBV28 and TRBJ2-1): DVKVTQSSRYLVKRTGEKVFLECVQDMDHENMFWYRQDPGLGLRLIYFSYDVKMKEKGDIPEGYSVSREKKERFSLILESASTNQTSMYLCASRPKPQVSWYNEQFFGPGTRLTVL.

V and J are TRBV7-9 and TRBJ2-1; 10 nucleotides agree with TRBD2. Trimming at V came to 6 bases and at J to 6 bases, leaving 11 bases not matched to a gene. The germline gives CDR1 SEHNR, CDR2 FQNEAQ (reference sequence). The CDR3 is 16 amino acids. The chain's CDR3 is CASRPPSSGSPNEQFF. The DNA of the CDR3 is TGTGCCAGCAGACCCCCCTCTAGCGGGAGCCCCAATGAGCAGTTCTTC.

V and J are TRBV11-2 and TRBJ2-7; 9 bases fit TRBD1. Per germline, CDR1 SGHAT and CDR2 FQNNGV. V lost 4 bases to trimming and J lost 5 bases; unmatched junction nucleotides: 12. This CDR3 is built from 16 residues. DNA of the CDR3: TGTGCCAGCAGCTATCGCCCTAGGACAGGGGTCAACGAGCAGTACTTC. Translation: CASSYRPRTGVNEQYF.

The rearrangement joins TRBV27 to TRBJ2-7; no definite D call. V gave up 2 bases and J gave up 3 bases, with 14 bases separating them. CDR1 MNHEY and CDR2 SMNVEV come from the germline V gene (reference sequence). The CDR3 runs to 15 residues. The CDR3, as DNA: TGTGCCAGCAGTTTAAACGACCCCGCTGTCTACGAGCAGTACTTC. This encodes CASSLNDPAVYEQYF.

About this clone: Other nucleotide sequences from this sample produce the same CDR3. CDR3 coding DNA: TGTGCCAGCAGCTTAGACAATGAGCAGTTCTTC. Amino acid sequence: CASSLDNEQFF. The rearrangement uses TRBV7-9 and TRBJ2-1; D gene uncertain. The V gene's germline CDR1 is SEHNR and CDR2 FQNEAQ (reference sequence). The V and J ends lost 1 base and 5 bases respectively, with 0 bases between them. The CDR3 extends over 11 amino acids.

The J gene is TRBJ1-5, the V gene TRBV19; D may be TRBD1 (6 bases). The V end lost 0 bases, the J end lost 9 bases, and 15 bases lay between the germline ends. CDR3 length equals 15 residues. CDR1 is LNHDA, CDR2 SQIVND, per germline (reference sequence). The DNA of the CDR3 is TGTGCCAGTAGTATAGAGCGGGCTACAGGGCCGCCCCAGCATTTT. Its translation: CASSIERATGPPQHF. The whole variable domain, filled in from reference TRBV19 and TRBJ1-5, reads DGGITQSPKYLFRKEGQNVTLSCEQNLNHDAMYWYRQDPGQGLRLIYYSQIVNDFQKGDIAEGYSVSREKKESFPLTVTSAQKNPTAFYLCASSIERATGPPQHFGDGTRLSIL.

Concerning this clone itself: This sample includes further DNA sequences coding for the same CDR3. This chain connects TRBV6-5 to TRBJ2-7; tentative D call: TRBD2 (6 bases). The CDR3 has 12 amino acids. CDR1 is MNHEY, CDR2 SVGAGI, per germline. V was cut by 6 bases and J by 4 bases, with 10 bases left in between. This chain's CDR3 is CASSARGYEQYF. DNA for the CDR3: TGTGCCAGCAGCGCGCGGGGATACGAGCAGTACTTC.

A remark on this clone: Other DNA sequences from this sample encode an identical CDR3 as well. The CDR3 DNA follows: TGTGCCATAGGGACAGTGAACACTGAAGCTTTCTTT. It yields the protein CAIGTVNTEAFF. The rearrangement uses TRBV10-3 and TRBJ1-1, with 7 nucleotides matching TRBD1. Losses at the gene ends were 9 bases for V and 0 bases for J; bases not matched to a gene: 1. CDR3 length: 12 amino acids. CDR1 and CDR2 (germline): ENHRY, SYGVKD.

CDR3 in DNA: TGCGCCAGCAGCCAAGCCCTCCTGGTCACTGAAGCTTTCTTT. Protein sequence: CASSQALLVTEAFF. This rearrangement joins TRBV4-1 to TRBJ1-1; D is uncertain. Germline V lookup: CDR1 MGHRA, CDR2 YSYEKL. V dropped 1 base and J dropped 4 bases, with 10 bases sitting between them. CDR3 size: 14 residues.

CDR3: CASTTLGLAGVGANVLTF. The CDR3 DNA is TGTGCCAGCACCACACTGGGACTAGCGGGAGTAGGGGCCAACGTCCTGACTTTC. The rearrangement joins TRBV27 to TRBJ2-6; 14 bases are a match to TRBD2. This CDR3 is built from 18 residues. The trim removed 7 bases at V and 4 bases at J, leaving 9 bases unmatched. Per germline, CDR1 MNHEY and CDR2 SMNVEV (reference sequence).

The table lists this clone with a count of one. The gene calls are TRBV2 and TRBJ1-5; 7 positions agree with TRBD1. The germline gives CDR1 SNHLY, CDR2 FYNNEI. The ends lost 2 bases at V and 0 bases at J; junction bases unmatched: 13. The CDR3 runs to 19 residues. CDR3 sequence reads: CASSEIRVDRDYSNQPQHF. DNA for the CDR3: TGTGCCAGCAGTGAAATTAGGGTCGACAGGGATTATAGCAATCAGCCCCAGCATTTT.

The V gene is TRBV7-9, the J gene TRBJ1-2; D gene unclear. V was cut by 5 bases and J by 8 bases, with 15 bases left in between. CDR1 is SEHNR and CDR2 is FQNEAQ in the germline V gene (reference sequence). This CDR3 spans 13 amino acids. CDR3 sequence: CASSRSEKVGYTF. The CDR3 nucleotides read TGTGCCAGCAGCCGAAGTGAGAAGGTCGGCTACACCTTC.

The chain combines TRBV14 with TRBJ2-1; TRBD1 agrees at 8 bases. Germline V CDR1 and CDR2: SGHDN, FVKESK. V was pared by 0 bases and J by 8 bases, with 9 bases of the junction left unmatched. The CDR3 loop spans 16 amino acids. In nucleotides, the CDR3 is TGTGCCAGCAGCCAAGAAGAGGACAGGGTTGAGGATGAGCAGTTCTTC. This sequence encodes CASSQEEDRVEDEQFF.

The rearrangement links TRBV5-4 to TRBJ2-3; 9 nucleotides match TRBD2. V lost 0 bases and J lost 2; bases outside the gene matches: 7. Germline assignment: CDR1 SGHNT and CDR2 YYREEE (reference sequence). This CDR3 has 17 amino acids. CDR3 region: CASSLGDAGGPTDTQYF. As DNA, the CDR3 is TGTGCCAGCAGCTTGGGTGACGCGGGAGGGCCCACAGATACGCAGTATTTT.

This sequence joins TRBV29-1 and TRBJ2-1, with TRBD2 matching over 7 bases. The germline gives CDR1 SQVTM, CDR2 ANQGSEA. The CDR3 spans 15 residues. The trim removed 4 bases at V and 1 base at J, leaving 7 bases unmatched. DNA for the CDR3: TGCAGCGTTGCCCCGACTAGCCTTTCCTACAATGAGCAGTTCTTC. Translated: CSVAPTSLSYNEQFF.